This TCR beta chain emerged from a study of massively parallel sequencing of T cell beta chains (dated by TCRdb to the late 2000s). About the full investigation: Using 5'-RACE, Illumina short-read sequencing and a dedicated short-read assembly strategy, the study profiled the diversity of human TCR beta CDR3 in peripheral blood. The full study reports these points: When the data were subsampled, the number of clonotypes climbed linearly as read number increased, indicating that sequencing depth was far from saturation. A single sequence read was the only support for most clonotypes (about 70% of the roughly 30,000), which could in principle inflate the apparent diversity. Usage of TRBV genes spanned from about 0.0092% for TRBV17 up to roughly 25% for TRBV20-1, while TRBJ usage spanned from around 1.5% for TRBJ2-6 up to roughly 15% for TRBJ2-1. The length of CDR3 beta varied from 21 to 81 nucleotides, with the peak at 45 nucleotides. A unique TRBV gene could be assigned to only around 23,000 (roughly 70%) of the clonotypes. The reported gene usage frequencies may have been skewed by preferential PCR amplification of some TRBV and TRBJ sequences. Across the 33,664 distinct clonotypes, single-copy clonotypes accounted for 55% to 80% of clonotypes yet represented only 15% to 20% of assemblies. Because the RNA was pooled from many donors, population-average clonotype abundance rather than any individual repertoire is reflected in the results.

Instrument used: Illumina Genome Analyzer II. A RACE product of about 520 bp was obtained after two rounds of nested PCR with TRBC1/TRBC2-specific primers and was gel-purified. First-strand cDNA was made with a TRBC-specific primer plus a template-switching oligonucleotide, which provided a 5' anchor for RACE. Since the RACE amplicon was too long to sequence directly with short reads, the amplicon was concatemerized by ligation and then sheared by sonication. PAGE was used to isolate a size fraction of 100 to 300 bp, and that fraction then underwent shotgun sequencing on the Illumina platform. Sequencing on an Illumina GAII produced 18.8 million 36-nt reads and 21.7 million 50-nt single-end reads in separate runs. As for the original processing: The pooled 40,582,229 reads were assembled with iSSAKE using parameters -m 15, -o 2 and -r 0.7. De novo CDR3 beta assemblies were seeded by reads aligning to the ends of Ensembl TRBV gene predictions that carried unmatched junctional bases. Rather than raw read depth, the number of matching assembled contigs was used to estimate clonotype abundance. Of the assembled clonotypes, around 2,000 (approximately 5.9%) were found to have in-frame stop codons and were removed, so that 33,664 productive clonotypes were retained. Sanger sequencing of cloned RACE products gave 250 to 300 unique TCR sequences, and 69% of them were also found in the Illumina assembly. TCRdb trimmed the raw reads at Q25, called clones with MiXCR and kept productive beta chains. Each entry is one CDR3 protein sequence, shown with its most common DNA and genes. These V and J calls rely on TCRdb rather than the paper's analysis. The sample table lists over 3,500 distinct CDR3 sequences, about 37% of them with a count of one. 2.9% of the sample rests with the top ten.

Everyone in the donor pool was aged about 18 to 40 years, and the pool included 350 to 400 males and about 150 females. From approximately 150 liters of pooled peripheral blood, peripheral leukocyte polyA+ RNA was isolated. The starting material was a commercial mRNA preparation from normal human peripheral blood leukocytes pooled from some 550 individuals. V is trimmed back by 1 base and J by 5 bases, and the junction contains 3 bases that no gene match accounts for. Taken from the germline V gene, the CDR1 and CDR2 loops are SQVTM and ANQGSEA. The CDR3 spans 14 residues, from the cysteine through the phenylalanine. The DNA shown is the 42-base CDR3, in frame from base 1. Only a few counts were recorded for this clonotype. What this receptor recognizes is not known. No base-level quality is on record; no much larger clone is a single base apart.

Sample: commercial RNA from peripheral blood pooled from many donors. The V and J genes are TRBV29-1 and TRBJ2-1; 9 central nucleotides agree with TRBD2. The source of this sequence is a pool of human donors in good health; the sample was commercial RNA pooled from many donors. CDR3 loop: CSVEGGGAHNEQFF. At the DNA level, the sequence is TGCAGCGTTGAAGGCGGGGGGGCCCACAATGAGCAGTTCTTC.